This TCR beta chain was found in a study of regulatory T cells in long-lasting Graves disease. Study results and limitations: In persistent patients, shared public clonotypes (roughly 2,800) outnumbered those in new patients (approximately 970).

This clonotype was seen once. The antigen remains unidentified. One end of the junction fails to match germline, which may point to a read error. CDR3 length equals 15 residues. Germline V lookup: CDR1 LNHDA, CDR2 SQIVND (reference sequence). Time point here: persistent/refractory GD, antithyroid drugs over 5 years with positive TRAb. After RNA was extracted from PBMCs, the TCR library was made from it. Both iRepertoire HTBI primers and Arm-PCR of CDR3 regions were used to build the TCR beta libraries. TCRdb fed the multiplex PCR reads into MiXCR, producing one record per CDR3 protein. Found here are 650,000 to 700,000 distinct CDR3 sequences, roughly 30% of them singletons; the top ten hold under 55%.

Sequenced here: peripheral blood mononuclear cells (PBMCs), sampled when the disease was refractory, from a patient treated with antithyroid drugs. This TCR came from a female donor with Graves disease. The chain recombines TRBV19 with TRBJ2-5; a possible D gene is TRBD1 (5 bases). In DNA form, the CDR3 reads TGTGCCAGTAGTACACAGGATCTACTCCAAGGGACCCAGTACTTC. This translates into CASSTQDLLQGTQYF.